These T cell receptor beta chains were read from a single sample in a study of blood T cell repertoires in COVID-19. Libraries were prepared by immunoSEQ multiplex PCR; TCRdb keeps only in-frame clonotypes and omits some of them. The data show 150,000 or so clones, around 84% seen once. Sequencing input: peripheral blood. These receptors all stem from a man aged 50-60 years with active or convalescent COVID-19. The CDR3 runs from the conserved cysteine through the conserved F or W. A D gene is named only where the DNA matches it firmly. Clone size, where shown, is once, few, many, or a class for clones that have expanded.

CDR3nt: TGTGCCAGCAGCTTCCGGCTAGCGCGAAACACAGATACGCAGTATTTT
CDR3aa: CASSFRLARNTDTQYF
abundance: NA
d_gene: NA
j_gene: TRBJ2-3
v_gene: TRBV7-9

CDR3nt: TGTGCCAGCAGCTGGGGACTAGCGGGGGGCTCGCAGTATTTT
CDR3aa: CASSWGLAGGSQYF
abundance: once
d_gene: TRBD2
j_gene: TRBJ2-3
v_gene: TRBV7-2

CDR3nt: TGTGCCAGCAGCTTAGCGCGGGTTAATGAGCAGTTCTTC
CDR3aa: CASSLARVNEQFF
abundance: NA
d_gene: NA
j_gene: TRBJ2-1
v_gene: TRBV7-3

CDR3nt: TGTGCCACCAGTGACGTAGTTACCAGCGGCGACACAGATACGCAGTATTTT
CDR3aa: CATSDVVTSGDTDTQYF
abundance: NA
d_gene: NA
j_gene: TRBJ2-3
v_gene: TRBV24-1

CDR3nt: TGTGCCAGCAGTACAGGGGGGAGTGAAGCTTTCTTT
CDR3aa: CASSTGGSEAFF
abundance: NA
d_gene: TRBD1
j_gene: TRBJ1-1
v_gene: TRBV2

CDR3nt: TGCGCCAGCAGCCAAGAGGGGGGACCCATCTACGAGCAGTACTTC
CDR3aa: CASSQEGGPIYEQYF
abundance: NA
d_gene: NA
j_gene: TRBJ2-7
v_gene: TRBV4-3

CDR3nt: TGCAGGGCCGGGGTAGGGTATGGCTACACCTTC
CDR3aa: CRAGVGYGYTF
abundance: NA
d_gene: NA
j_gene: TRBJ1-2
v_gene: TRBV20-1

CDR3nt: TGTGCCAGCAGTCTCCAGTACTATGGCTACACCTTC
CDR3aa: CASSLQYYGYTF
abundance: NA
d_gene: NA
j_gene: TRBJ1-2
v_gene: TRBV6-2/TRBV6-3

CDR3nt: TGTGCCAGCAGCGTAGAGGGTGGGACTAACACTGAAGCTTTCTTT
CDR3aa: CASSVEGGTNTEAFF
abundance: few
d_gene: NA
j_gene: TRBJ1-1
v_gene: TRBV9

CDR3nt: TGTGCCAGTAGTTCATCAGGGGAGACCCAGTACTTC
CDR3aa: CASSSSGETQYF
abundance: NA
d_gene: NA
j_gene: TRBJ2-5
v_gene: TRBV19

CDR3nt: TGCAGCGCAGACAGGGGACAGAACACTGAAGCTTTCTTT
CDR3aa: CSADRGQNTEAFF
abundance: NA
d_gene: TRBD1
j_gene: TRBJ1-1
v_gene: TRBV29-1

CDR3nt: TGTGCCAGCAAAACGGGGTACTCCTACGAGCAGTACTTC
CDR3aa: CASKTGYSYEQYF
abundance: NA
d_gene: NA
j_gene: TRBJ2-7
v_gene: TRBV6-5

CDR3nt: TGTGCCAGCAAAGAGAACTCTGGGGCCAACGTCCTGACTTTC
CDR3aa: CASKENSGANVLTF
abundance: once
d_gene: NA
j_gene: TRBJ2-6
v_gene: TRBV7-3

CDR3nt: TGTGCCATCAGTGGCGGTCAGAATTACGAGCAGTACTTC
CDR3aa: CAISGGQNYEQYF
abundance: once
d_gene: NA
j_gene: TRBJ2-7
v_gene: TRBV10-3

CDR3nt: TGTGCCTGGAGTGCAGGGACAGGGGGCGGTTCACCCCTCCACTTT
CDR3aa: CAWSAGTGGGSPLHF
abundance: once
d_gene: TRBD1
j_gene: TRBJ1-6
v_gene: TRBV30

CDR3nt: TGTGCCAGAAGCAAATACAGCCTTCGCTACTATGGCTACACCTTC
CDR3aa: CARSKYSLRYYGYTF
abundance: NA
d_gene: NA
j_gene: TRBJ1-2
v_gene: TRBV5-3

CDR3nt: TGTGCCAGCAGAGACCGGACAGGGGGGAATTCACCCCTCCACTTT
CDR3aa: CASRDRTGGNSPLHF
abundance: NA
d_gene: TRBD1
j_gene: TRBJ1-6
v_gene: TRBV2

CDR3nt: TGCGCCAGCAGCCCGGGACTAGCGGGAGGGCCTAGTGAGCAGTTCTTC
CDR3aa: CASSPGLAGGPSEQFF
abundance: once
d_gene: TRBD2
j_gene: TRBJ2-1
v_gene: TRBV5-1

CDR3nt: TGTGCCAGCACCGGGGAGATGAACACTGAAGCTTTCTTT
CDR3aa: CASTGEMNTEAFF
abundance: few
d_gene: NA
j_gene: TRBJ1-1
v_gene: TRBV12-3/TRBV12-4

CDR3nt: TGCGCCACCCGGGGACAGAACACAGATACGCAGTATTTT
CDR3aa: CATRGQNTDTQYF
abundance: NA
d_gene: TRBD1
j_gene: TRBJ2-3
v_gene: TRBV5-1

CDR3nt: TGCGCCAGCAGCTTGGCTAGCGGTTCCTACAATGAGCAGTTCTTC
CDR3aa: CASSLASGSYNEQFF
abundance: NA
d_gene: TRBD2
j_gene: TRBJ2-1
v_gene: TRBV5-1

CDR3nt: TGTGCCAGCAGTCGGGACAGGGGCCGTAATCCTGGAAACACCATATATTTT
CDR3aa: CASSRDRGRNPGNTIYF
abundance: NA
d_gene: TRBD1
j_gene: TRBJ1-3
v_gene: TRBV2

CDR3nt: TGTGCCAGCAGCCGGATGACTTGGGGTAGCGGGGGTGGGAATGAGCAGTTCTTC
CDR3aa: CASSRMTWGSGGGNEQFF
abundance: NA
d_gene: TRBD2
j_gene: TRBJ2-1
v_gene: TRBV7-8

CDR3nt: TGTGCCAGCAGCCAATTTTCGGGGGCCAACGTCCTGACTTTC
CDR3aa: CASSQFSGANVLTF
abundance: NA
d_gene: NA
j_gene: TRBJ2-6
v_gene: TRBV3-1/TRBV3-2

CDR3nt: TGTGCCACCAGCAGAACTGGGGCGGGACAGGGGGCTAAAGAGCAGTACTTC
CDR3aa: CATSRTGAGQGAKEQYF
abundance: NA
d_gene: TRBD1
j_gene: TRBJ2-7
v_gene: TRBV15

CDR3nt: TGCGCCAGCAGCCAAGGGGGCGGCTACGAGCAGTACTTC
CDR3aa: CASSQGGGYEQYF
abundance: NA
d_gene: NA
j_gene: TRBJ2-7
v_gene: TRBV4-3

CDR3nt: TGTGCCAGCAGCTTAATCTTCCAGGGCTACACCTTC
CDR3aa: CASSLIFQGYTF
abundance: NA
d_gene: NA
j_gene: TRBJ1-2
v_gene: TRBV5-8

CDR3nt: TGTGCCAGCAGTTACTCCCTGCCTAGCGGGGGCTACGAGCAGTACTTC
CDR3aa: CASSYSLPSGGYEQYF
abundance: NA
d_gene: TRBD2
j_gene: TRBJ2-7
v_gene: TRBV6-5

CDR3nt: TGTGCCAGTAGTATGCAGGACGGCCGGGGGGAGCCCCAGCATTTT
CDR3aa: CASSMQDGRGEPQHF
abundance: NA
d_gene: NA
j_gene: TRBJ1-5
v_gene: TRBV19

CDR3nt: TGTGCCAGCAGTGTGGAGTCTGGATGGTCACCCCTCCACTTT
CDR3aa: CASSVESGWSPLHF
abundance: NA
d_gene: NA
j_gene: TRBJ1-6
v_gene: TRBV2

CDR3nt: TGTGCCAGCAGCCAAAACGAGTTGCACTATGGCTACACCTTC
CDR3aa: CASSQNELHYGYTF
abundance: once
d_gene: NA
j_gene: TRBJ1-2
v_gene: TRBV3-1/TRBV3-2

CDR3nt: TGTGCCAGCAGCTTAGACCTCCTACAGGGGGGCACTGAAGCTTTCTTT
CDR3aa: CASSLDLLQGGTEAFF
abundance: NA
d_gene: TRBD1
j_gene: TRBJ1-1
v_gene: TRBV11-2

CDR3nt: TGTGCCAGCAGCAAAGTAGGTGGGGGCGAAAAAACGTGTTATGAAGCTTTCTTT
CDR3aa: CASSKVGGGEKTCYEAFF
abundance: once
d_gene: NA
j_gene: TRBJ1-1
v_gene: TRBV21-1

CDR3nt: TGCGCCAGCAGTTTGGCGGGGGGGAGCTCCTACGAGCAGTACTTC
CDR3aa: CASSLAGGSSYEQYF
abundance: once
d_gene: TRBD2
j_gene: TRBJ2-7
v_gene: TRBV5-1

CDR3nt: TGTGCCAGCGGGACTGAGTATAATTCACCCCTCCACTTT
CDR3aa: CASGTEYNSPLHF
abundance: NA
d_gene: NA
j_gene: TRBJ1-6
v_gene: TRBV19

CDR3nt: TGTGCCAGCAGTTTACGGACAGGAGAGGGCAATGAGCAGTTCTTC
CDR3aa: CASSLRTGEGNEQFF
abundance: NA
d_gene: TRBD1
j_gene: TRBJ2-1
v_gene: TRBV27

CDR3nt: TGTGCCAGCTCACCCCTAGCGGGCCTCCAAGAGACCCAGTACTTC
CDR3aa: CASSPLAGLQETQYF
abundance: NA
d_gene: TRBD2
j_gene: TRBJ2-5
v_gene: TRBV18

CDR3nt: TGTGCCAGCAGCCCGACTAGCGGGAGCTATGAGCAGTTCTTC
CDR3aa: CASSPTSGSYEQFF
abundance: NA
d_gene: TRBD2
j_gene: TRBJ2-1
v_gene: TRBV11-2

CDR3nt: TGTGCCAGCAGTGCACAGTTCGGCTACACCTTC
CDR3aa: CASSAQFGYTF
abundance: NA
d_gene: NA
j_gene: TRBJ1-2
v_gene: TRBV2

CDR3nt: TGTGCCAGCAGTTTCAGGGTTGGGGAAAAACTGTTTTTT
CDR3aa: CASSFRVGEKLFF
abundance: NA
d_gene: NA
j_gene: TRBJ1-4
v_gene: TRBV12-3/TRBV12-4

CDR3nt: TGTGCCACCAGTGACCCAGCCTCGGGAGGGCGAAGCAATCAGCCCCAGCATTTT
CDR3aa: CATSDPASGGRSNQPQHF
abundance: NA
d_gene: NA
j_gene: TRBJ1-5
v_gene: TRBV24-1

CDR3nt: TGTGCCAGCAGTCCCCTGAGTTCGAGGCAGTACTTC
CDR3aa: CASSPLSSRQYF
abundance: NA
d_gene: NA
j_gene: TRBJ2-7
v_gene: TRBV12-3/TRBV12-4

CDR3nt: TGTGCCAGCAACACGGACAGGGGTGATCAGCCCCAGCATTTT
CDR3aa: CASNTDRGDQPQHF
abundance: few
d_gene: TRBD1
j_gene: TRBJ1-5
v_gene: TRBV6-5

CDR3nt: TGTGCCACCAGTGATTCCCCTGGGGGCCATGGCTACACCTTC
CDR3aa: CATSDSPGGHGYTF
abundance: NA
d_gene: NA
j_gene: TRBJ1-2
v_gene: TRBV24-1

CDR3nt: TGTGCCAGTAGTCGCCTGGTAGGGGTCAGCAATCAGCCCCAGCATTTT
CDR3aa: CASSRLVGVSNQPQHF
abundance: NA
d_gene: NA
j_gene: TRBJ1-5
v_gene: TRBV19

CDR3nt: TGTGCCAGCAGTTTATCGACAGGGGACTATGGCTACACCTTC
CDR3aa: CASSLSTGDYGYTF
abundance: once
d_gene: TRBD1
j_gene: TRBJ1-2
v_gene: TRBV6-6

CDR3nt: TGCGCCAGCAGCCCAGAAATGAACACTGAAGCTTTCTTT
CDR3aa: CASSPEMNTEAFF
abundance: NA
d_gene: NA
j_gene: TRBJ1-1
v_gene: TRBV5-1